This T cell receptor (beta chain) was retrieved from a study of cytomegalovirus exposure and HLA in healthy donors. Notes on the study in general: Cytomegalovirus status was reportedly diagnosed by the classifier with high specificity and sensitivity. In a later analysis, an Asian-associated ancestry cluster reportedly showed fewer N-insertions than the approximately 660-donor mean. HLA-A and HLA-B allele assignments for most subjects were reportedly predicted accurately using TCR beta sequences.

Healthy people donating bone marrow made up the donors. Notes on this clone: Its antigen is undetermined.

The primer mix had 60 Vbeta and 13 Jbeta primers. Generated by immunoSEQ multiplex PCR, the TCRdb table keeps only in-frame clones and is missing some. The sample shows about 82,000 clones, approximately 74% of them seen only once. Germline V lookup: CDR1 SGHVS, CDR2 FQNEAQ. The CDR3 runs 14 residues. V was pared by 5 bases and J by 5 bases, with 6 bases of the junction left unmatched. Sequenced sample: PBMCs. The origin of this receptor is a woman in her forties or fifties in good health and CMV-seropositive. The V call is TRBV7-8, the J call TRBJ1-1; 9 nucleotides line up with TRBD1. The DNA for the CDR3 is TGTGCCAGCAGCCCGGACAGGGGAAGGACTGAAGCTTTCTTT. It translates to CASSPDRGRTEAFF.